This T cell receptor (beta chain) was captured by sequencing in a study of shared T cell receptors in the human thymus (dated by TCRdb to the early 2020s). Regarding the study in general: The study investigated the way shared, self-reactive T-cell receptor alpha chains are produced in the human thymus.

A remark on this clone: The antigen it recognizes is unknown. No qualities accompany the bases; no much larger clone lies one base away.

Inclusive of the bounding cysteine and phenylalanine, the CDR3 is 22 residues long. The only DNA kept is the CDR3, 66 bases in frame from the first base. Cut back by 0 bases and 1 base, the V and J ends lie 28 bases apart. Sequences SGHRS (CDR1) and YFSETQ (CDR2) are obtained from the germline V gene. The library was produced with the immunoSEQ multiplex PCR assay. TCRdb obtained this table from immuneACCESS and retained in-frame rearrangements with V and J assigned. These tables miss some clones; where compared with another copy, unresolved V genes account for less than half of the shortfall, and the remainder is unexplained. The sample has about 710,000 clones on record, about 89% of them singletons. The ten largest clones take up approximately 0.0097% of the sample. A further study also used this sample, focusing on human thymus T cells. The second study's authors report: Immunologically healthy infants undergoing open corrective cardiac surgery for congenital heart defects in Finland were used as donors. The thymus tissue came from surgical resects taken out during corrective cardiac surgery. Biased V and J gene segment usage appeared to be present in both thymic and peripheral blood repertoires. Highly overlapping thymic TCR repertoires among unrelated individuals were reported in the related research. The study described the TCR alpha and beta repertoires in under ten infant thymus samples and a handful of matching peripheral blood samples. Donor ages ranging from about 6 to 244 days were recorded, and several male and a couple of female infants were included in the cohort. Thymocytes were mechanically released from the tissue and were stored as pellets of about 9.5-33 million cells at -70 degrees C. A QIAsymphony instrument was used to extract genomic DNA from frozen cell pellets. The immunoSEQ multiplex PCR assay was used to amplify the TCRB and TCRAD loci from a standardized amount of quality-controlled genomic DNA. The V(D)J region was spanned by amplicons of a length sufficient to cover the CDR3 and to identify V and J genes. Amplicon sequencing was performed on an Illumina platform through the commercial immunoSEQ service. Primer bias and sequencing errors were corrected as previously described, and TCRAD and TCRB definitions were based on the IMGT database. Analysis of the repertoires was done with immunoSEQ Analyzer 3.0 and VDJTools and included basic statistics, V/J segment usage, diversity estimates, rarefaction and pairwise overlap. Chao1, ChaoE, Efron-Thisted, Shannon and inverse Simpson indices were used to estimate diversity, which was also estimated on datasets down-sampled to the smallest sample. For repertoire overlap, CDR3 nucleotide sequence, V gene and J gene had to match strictly, and clustering was done by Jaccard-based multidimensional scaling. On average, thymus samples gave 800,000 or so unique TCRB clonotypes, whereas blood samples gave 75,000 to 85,000.

The V and J segments used are TRBV5-1 and TRBJ1-4; matching of 6 bases hints at TRBD1 as the D gene. Material: thymocytes. The source is a boy under two years old with a congenital heart defect. Donor details come from another sample of the same person, matched by shared clones. The CDR3 amino acid sequence is: CASSLAVGHVPQRGLTNEKLFF. The DNA is as follows: TGCGCCAGCAGCTTGGCCGTCGGACATGTTCCCCAAAGGGGGTTAACTAATGAAAAACTGTTTTTT. This CDR3, with the reference TRBV5-1 and TRBJ1-4 proteins standing in past its ends, gives the full variable domain KAGVTQTPRYLIKTRGQQVTLSCSPISGHRSVSWYQQTPGQGLQFLFEYFSETQRNKGNFPGRFSGRQFSNSRSEMNVSTLELGDSALYLCASSLAVGHVPQRGLTNEKLFFGSGTQLSVL.